The 4 T cell receptor beta chains given below trace back to one sample, sequenced in a study of beta chain features in type 1 diabetes. What was sequenced were expressed TCRB transcripts, since all of the isolated RNA had been reverse transcribed. Clones were sequenced by immunoSEQ multiplex PCR, and TCRdb holds only the in-frame ones, with some missing. The sample has under 300,000 clones, 25% to 30% seen once. The sample comprised central memory CD4+ T cells from blood. These receptor sequences come from a young man in good health.

This clone was picked up a small number of times. Germline is not matched at one junction end, which may reflect a read error. The genes are TRBV30 and TRBJ2-7, with D tentatively TRBD1 (6 bases). This CDR3 has 12 residues. Germline V gives CDR1 GTSNPN, CDR2 SVGIG (reference sequence). In DNA form, the CDR3 reads TGTGCCTGGAGTGAGGGGACACCTAGTCCAGTATTC. Protein sequence: CAWSEGTPSPVF.

This clone was counted only a few times. J is TRBJ2-7 and V is TRBV5-1, with 8 bases identical to TRBD1. The CDR3 consists of 13 residues. CDR1 is SGHRS, CDR2 YFSETQ, per germline. After removal of 3 bases from V and 5 bases from J, the junction contained 4 bases not matched to a gene. The CDR3, as DNA: TGCGCCAGCAGCTCCCCGGACAGGGACGAGCAGTACTTC. Its protein is CASSSPDRDEQYF.

The CDR3 DNA reads as TGTGCCAGCAGCTTAGCGCAGGGTAGCTCCTACAATGAGCAGTTCTTC. Its protein product is CASSLAQGSSYNEQFF. This chain joins TRBV7-2 and TRBJ2-1; a weak D match, TRBD1 (5 bases). Trimming left V 0 bases short and J 0 bases short, with 9 bases between. The length of the CDR3 is 16 residues. Germline V gene sequence: CDR1 SGHTA, CDR2 FQGNSA.

The CDR3 region is CASSRWGVGYTF. CDR3 bases: TGTGCCAGCAGCCGATGGGGCGTCGGCTACACCTTC. V gene TRBV4-2 combines with J gene TRBJ1-2; a possible D gene is TRBD1 (5 bases). The V gene's germline CDR1 is LGHNA and CDR2 YNFKEQ. The CDR3 consists of 12 residues. V lost 4 bases, J lost 8 bases, and 11 bases lay in between.